The source of this TCR beta chain is a study of blood T cell repertoires in COVID-19. Study-wide background: Sources were T cells, B-cell-depleted T cells, or PBMCs; the material itself was cDNA or gDNA.

CDR1 and CDR2 from the germline V gene are SGHTA and FQGTGA. The CDR3 contains 16 residues. Trimming removed 5 bases at V and 1 base at J, with 16 bases between. Original handling: Estimated nucleated cell counts came from reference gene primer amplification. The protocol was immunoSEQ multiplex PCR, while the TCRdb copy is restricted to in-frame clones and leaves out a portion. D and trimming were read from the DNA, whereas the V and J calls and clone size are those reported in that table. Altogether 35,000 to 45,000 clones are present, around 75% being singletons, with the ten largest covering around 64%.

The clonotype was recovered from a man older than 75 with acute or convalescent COVID-19. Input material: peripheral blood. V gene TRBV7-3 combines with J gene TRBJ2-3, with D tentatively TRBD2 (6 bases). The DNA of the CDR3 is TGTGCCAGCAGCGCCTCCGGGGGACGGCGCACAGATACGCAGTATTTT. It translates to CASSASGGRRTDTQYF.